This is a list of T cell receptor beta chains from one sample in a study of spatial heterogeneity in lung cancer. Via MiXCR, TCRdb re-called the 5' RACE reads, giving one row per CDR3 protein. Of approximately 40,000 distinct CDR3 sequences listed, roughly 7.1% are singletons. The starting material was PBMCs, obtained at surgery. These receptor sequences come from a female donor with early-stage non-small cell lung cancer. CDR3s include the opening cysteine and the closing phenylalanine or tryptophan. D genes are given only for firm matches. The size field is filled for only some rows; it gives once, few, many or a size class.

many	TRBD2	TRBV7-8	TRBJ2-1	TGTGCCAGCAGCTTAGTACGGCGGCGGGGGGGCCCTAACAATGAGCAGTTCTTC	CASSLVRRRGGPNNEQFF
many	-	TRBV18	TRBJ1-5	TGTGCCAGCTCACCGCGTTCGCTAACAGATCAGCCCCAGCATTTT	CASSPRSLTDQPQHF
few	-	TRBV2	TRBJ2-7	TGTGCCAGCAGTAAGGAGACAGGTCGCTACGAGCAGTACTTC	CASSKETGRYEQYF
many	-	TRBV2	TRBJ1-6	TGTGCCAGCAGTGACCCGACGGAGGCGAGTTCACCCCTCCACTTT	CASSDPTEASSPLHF
many	-	TRBV7-8	TRBJ1-1	TGTGCCAGCAGCTTAGCGGGGAAGGACCCCACTGAAGCTTTCTTT	CASSLAGKDPTEAFF
-	TRBD1	TRBV7-9	TRBJ1-3	TGTGCCAGCAGTACAGGGGTAGCCGGAAACACCATATATTTT	CASSTGVAGNTIYF
-	-	TRBV9	TRBJ1-4	TGTGCCAGCAGCGTAGGAGGGACATCAACTAATGAAAAACTGTTTTTT	CASSVGGTSTNEKLFF
few	TRBD1	TRBV19	TRBJ2-7	TGTGCCAGTAGACCCGGGACAGCCACCTACGAGCAGTACTTC	CASRPGTATYEQYF
many	TRBD1	TRBV13	TRBJ1-4	TGTGCCAGCAGCTGGGGACAGGGAAATGAAAAACTGTTTTTT	CASSWGQGNEKLFF
few	-	TRBV6-6	TRBJ1-1	TGTGCCAGCAGTTACGGGAGGTCCACTGAAGCTTTCTTT	CASSYGRSTEAFF